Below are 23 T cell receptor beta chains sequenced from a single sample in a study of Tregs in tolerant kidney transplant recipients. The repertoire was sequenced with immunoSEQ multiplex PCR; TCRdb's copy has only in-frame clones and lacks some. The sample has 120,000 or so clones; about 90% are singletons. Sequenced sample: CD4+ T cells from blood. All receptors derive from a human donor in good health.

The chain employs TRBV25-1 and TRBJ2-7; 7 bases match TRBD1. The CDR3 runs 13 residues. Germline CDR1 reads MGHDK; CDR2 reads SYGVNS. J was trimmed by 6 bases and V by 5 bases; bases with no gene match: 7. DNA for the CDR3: TGTGCCAGCAGTCGACAGGGAATGGGCGAGCAGTACTTC. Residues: CASSRQGMGEQYF.

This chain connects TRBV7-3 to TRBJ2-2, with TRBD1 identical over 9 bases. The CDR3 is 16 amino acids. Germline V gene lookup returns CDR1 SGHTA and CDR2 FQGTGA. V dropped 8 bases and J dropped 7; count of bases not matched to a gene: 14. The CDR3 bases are TGTGCCAGCGCCTCCGTAGGGACAGGGTGGAGCGGGGAGCTGTTTTTT. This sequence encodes CASASVGTGWSGELFF.

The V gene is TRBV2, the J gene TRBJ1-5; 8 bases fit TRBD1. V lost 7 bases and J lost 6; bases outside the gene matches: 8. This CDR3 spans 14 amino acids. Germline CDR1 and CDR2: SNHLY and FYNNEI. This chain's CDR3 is CASTQTGVTQPQHF. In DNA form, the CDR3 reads TGTGCCAGCACCCAGACAGGGGTTACTCAGCCCCAGCATTTT.

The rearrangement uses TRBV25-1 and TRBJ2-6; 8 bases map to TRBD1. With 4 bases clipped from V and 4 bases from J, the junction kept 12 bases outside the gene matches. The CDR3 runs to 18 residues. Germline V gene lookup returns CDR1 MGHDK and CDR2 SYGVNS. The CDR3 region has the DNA TGTGCCAGCAGTGTCCCCTCGGGACAGGCGTCGGGGGCCAACGTCCTGACTTTC. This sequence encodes CASSVPSGQASGANVLTF.

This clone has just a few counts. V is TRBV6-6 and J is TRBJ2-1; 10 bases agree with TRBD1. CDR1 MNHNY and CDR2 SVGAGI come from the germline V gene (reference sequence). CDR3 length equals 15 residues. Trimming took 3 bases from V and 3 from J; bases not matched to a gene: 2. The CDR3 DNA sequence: TGTGCCAGCAGTTATGGACAGGGGGTCTACAATGAGCAGTTCTTC. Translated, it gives CASSYGQGVYNEQFF.

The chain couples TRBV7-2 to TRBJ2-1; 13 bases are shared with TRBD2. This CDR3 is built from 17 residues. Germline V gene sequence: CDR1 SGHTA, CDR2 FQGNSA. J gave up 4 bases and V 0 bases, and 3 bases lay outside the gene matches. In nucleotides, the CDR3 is TGTGCCAGCAGCTTAGCATCGACTAGCGGGGGGTACAATGAGCAGTTCTTC. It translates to CASSLASTSGGYNEQFF.

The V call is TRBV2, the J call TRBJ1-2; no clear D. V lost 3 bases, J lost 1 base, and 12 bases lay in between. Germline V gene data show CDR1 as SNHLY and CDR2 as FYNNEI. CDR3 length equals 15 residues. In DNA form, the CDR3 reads TGTGCCAGCAGTGATGGGTCCCTGATTAACTATGGCTACACCTTC. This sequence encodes CASSDGSLINYGYTF.

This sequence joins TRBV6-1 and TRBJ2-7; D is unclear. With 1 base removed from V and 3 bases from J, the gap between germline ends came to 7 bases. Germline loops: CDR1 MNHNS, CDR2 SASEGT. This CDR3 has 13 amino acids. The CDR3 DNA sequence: TGTGCCAGCAGTGAAGGACATAGCTACGAGCAGTACTTC. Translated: CASSEGHSYEQYF.

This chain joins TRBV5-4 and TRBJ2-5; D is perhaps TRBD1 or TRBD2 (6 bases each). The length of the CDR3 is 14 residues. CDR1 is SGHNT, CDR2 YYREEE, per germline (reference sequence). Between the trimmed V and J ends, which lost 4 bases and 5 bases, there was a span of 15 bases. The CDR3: CASSVPGGGETQYF. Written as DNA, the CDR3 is TGTGCCAGCAGCGTACCTGGAGGGGGGGAGACCCAGTACTTC.

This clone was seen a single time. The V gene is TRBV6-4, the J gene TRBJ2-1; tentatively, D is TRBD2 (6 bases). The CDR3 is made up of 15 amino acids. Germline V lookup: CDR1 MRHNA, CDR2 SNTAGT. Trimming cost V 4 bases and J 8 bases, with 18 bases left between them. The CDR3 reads CASSVVGGPIYEQFF. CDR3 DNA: TGTGCCAGCAGTGTGGTGGGAGGCCCAATCTATGAGCAGTTCTTC.

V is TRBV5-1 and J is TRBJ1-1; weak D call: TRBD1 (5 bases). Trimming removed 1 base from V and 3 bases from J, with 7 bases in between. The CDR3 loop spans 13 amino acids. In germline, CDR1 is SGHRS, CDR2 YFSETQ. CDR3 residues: CASSLMGDTEAFF. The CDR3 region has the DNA TGCGCCAGCAGCTTGATGGGGGACACTGAAGCTTTCTTT.

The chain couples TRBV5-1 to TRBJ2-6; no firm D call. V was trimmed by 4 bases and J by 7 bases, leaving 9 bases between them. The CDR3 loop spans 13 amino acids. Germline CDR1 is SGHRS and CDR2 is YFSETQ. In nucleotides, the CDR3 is TGCGCCAGCAGCCTTACTATAGCCAACGTCCTGACTTTC. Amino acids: CASSLTIANVLTF.

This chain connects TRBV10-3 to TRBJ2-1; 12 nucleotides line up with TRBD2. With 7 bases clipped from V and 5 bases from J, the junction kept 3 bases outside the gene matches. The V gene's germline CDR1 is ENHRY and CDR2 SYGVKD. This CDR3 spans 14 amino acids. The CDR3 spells CAITRTSGNNEQFF. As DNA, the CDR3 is TGTGCCATCACACGGACTAGCGGGAACAATGAGCAGTTCTTC.

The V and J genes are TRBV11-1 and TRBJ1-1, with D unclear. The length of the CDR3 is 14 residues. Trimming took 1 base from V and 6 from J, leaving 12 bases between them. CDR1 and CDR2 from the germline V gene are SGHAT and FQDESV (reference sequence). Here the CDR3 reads CASSLVRGKAEAFF. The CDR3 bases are TGTGCCAGCAGCTTAGTCCGAGGGAAGGCTGAAGCTTTCTTT.

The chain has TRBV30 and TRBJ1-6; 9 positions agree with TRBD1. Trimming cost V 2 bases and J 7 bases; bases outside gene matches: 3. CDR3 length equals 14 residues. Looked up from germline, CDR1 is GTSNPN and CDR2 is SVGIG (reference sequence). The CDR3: CAWSLDRGNSPLHF. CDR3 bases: TGTGCCTGGAGTCTCGACAGGGGGAATTCACCCCTCCACTTT.

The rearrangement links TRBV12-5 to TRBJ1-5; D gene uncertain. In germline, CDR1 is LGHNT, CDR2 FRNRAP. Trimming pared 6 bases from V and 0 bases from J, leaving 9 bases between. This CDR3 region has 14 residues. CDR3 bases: TGTGCTAGTGGGGGTTTTAATAGCAATCAGCCCCAGCATTTT. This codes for CASGGFNSNQPQHF.

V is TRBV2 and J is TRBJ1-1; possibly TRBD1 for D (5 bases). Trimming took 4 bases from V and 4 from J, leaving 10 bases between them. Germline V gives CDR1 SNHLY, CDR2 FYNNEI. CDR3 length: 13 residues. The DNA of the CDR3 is TGTGCCAGCAGTGTGGGGGAATCCACTGAAGCTTTCTTT. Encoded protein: CASSVGESTEAFF.

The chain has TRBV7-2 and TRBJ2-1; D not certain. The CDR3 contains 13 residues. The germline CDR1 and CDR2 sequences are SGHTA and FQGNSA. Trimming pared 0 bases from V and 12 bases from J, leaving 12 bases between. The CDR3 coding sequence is TGTGCCAGCAGCTTAGCGCCGCCACTCCGGCAGTTCTTC. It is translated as CASSLAPPLRQFF.

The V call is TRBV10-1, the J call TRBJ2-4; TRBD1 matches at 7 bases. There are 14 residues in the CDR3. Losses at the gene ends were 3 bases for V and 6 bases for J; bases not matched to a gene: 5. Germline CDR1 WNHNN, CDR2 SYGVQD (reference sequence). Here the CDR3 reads CASSDAGTANIQYF. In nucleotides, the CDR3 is TGCGCCAGCAGTGACGCCGGGACAGCAAACATTCAGTACTTC.

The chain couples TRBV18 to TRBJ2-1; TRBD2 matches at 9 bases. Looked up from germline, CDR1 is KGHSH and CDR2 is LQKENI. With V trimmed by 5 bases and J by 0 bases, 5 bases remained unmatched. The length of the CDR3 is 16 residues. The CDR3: CASSTYSGSSYNEQFF. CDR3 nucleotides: TGTGCCAGCTCAACCTATAGCGGGAGCTCCTACAATGAGCAGTTCTTC.

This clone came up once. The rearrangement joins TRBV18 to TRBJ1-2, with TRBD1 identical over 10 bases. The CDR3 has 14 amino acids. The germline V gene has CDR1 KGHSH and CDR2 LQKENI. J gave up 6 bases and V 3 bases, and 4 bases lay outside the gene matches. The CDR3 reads CASSPPGTGDGYTF. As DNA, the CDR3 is TGTGCCAGCTCACCCCCCGGGACAGGGGATGGCTACACCTTC. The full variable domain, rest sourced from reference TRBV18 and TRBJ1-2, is NAGVMQNPRHLVRRRGQEARLRCSPMKGHSHVYWYRQLPEEGLKFMVYLQKENIIDESGMPKERFSAEFPKEGPSILRIQQVVRGDSAAYFCASSPPGTGDGYTFGSGTRLTVV.

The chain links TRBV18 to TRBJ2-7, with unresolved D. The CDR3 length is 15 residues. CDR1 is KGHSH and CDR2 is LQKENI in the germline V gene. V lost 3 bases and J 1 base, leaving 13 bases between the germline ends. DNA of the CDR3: TGTGCCAGCTCACCTCTCCGAGGACCGTCCTACGAGCAGTACTTC. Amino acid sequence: CASSPLRGPSYEQYF.

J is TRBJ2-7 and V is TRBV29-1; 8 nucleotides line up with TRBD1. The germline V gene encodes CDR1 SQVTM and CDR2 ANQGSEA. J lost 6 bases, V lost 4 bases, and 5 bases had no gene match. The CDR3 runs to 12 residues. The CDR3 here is CSVGRGQGEQYF. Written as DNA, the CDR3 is TGCAGCGTTGGCAGGGGGCAAGGCGAGCAGTACTTC.